Listed here are 18 T cell receptor beta chains from one sample, sequenced in a study of T cells in Graves' hyperthyroidism and ophthalmopathy. Regions amplified from RNA transcripts were the TCR beta CDR3 regions. Using the HTBI primer set, a first-round RT-PCR was run on the TCR CDR3. TCRdb re-called the multiplex PCR reads with MiXCR, one entry per CDR3 protein. The table records some 360,000 distinct CDR3 sequences, approximately 15% of them present only once. Sequencing input: blood. The origin of the receptors is a woman in her sixties or seventies with Graves' hyperthyroidism.

This clonotype was seen at least ten times. The V and J genes are TRBV11-2 and TRBJ1-4, with a possible D match to TRBD1 (6 bases). V shed 0 bases and J shed 7 bases, with 15 bases lying between them. This CDR3 comprises 16 residues. Per germline, CDR1 SGHAT and CDR2 FQNNGV. CDR3 sequence (DNA): TGTGCCAGCAGCTTAGATCGAGCCAGGGGTGGTGAAAAACTGTTTTTT. Encoded protein: CASSLDRARGGEKLFF.

This clonotype was seen ten or more times. V is TRBV12-3 or TRBV12-4 and J is TRBJ2-3; D perhaps matches TRBD2 (5 bases). Deletions cut 2 bases from V and 1 base from J, with 7 bases between. This CDR3 has 14 amino acids. The CDR3 DNA reads TGTGCCAGCAGTTTACAGGAGGGCACAGATACGCAGTATTTT. As protein: CASSLQEGTDTQYF.

This clonotype was detected only a few times. This rearrangement joins TRBV12-3 or TRBV12-4 to TRBJ1-3, with unresolved D. V shed 6 bases and J shed 0 bases, with 9 bases lying between them. This CDR3 is 14 amino acids long. DNA of the CDR3: TGTGCCAGCAGCCCCGGGAGCTCTGGAAACACCATATATTTT. The encoded protein is CASSPGSSGNTIYF.

This chain uses TRBV20-1 with TRBJ2-1, with 11 positions matching TRBD2. The CDR3 is 15 amino acids. V lost 1 base and J lost 4; bases outside the gene matches: 3. Germline assignment: CDR1 DFQATT and CDR2 SNEGSKA (reference sequence). The CDR3 sequence is CSARVTSGMYNEQFF. The CDR3, as DNA: TGCAGTGCTAGAGTGACTAGCGGGATGTACAATGAGCAGTTCTTC.

Ten or more counts support this clonotype. The chain couples TRBV11-3 to TRBJ2-5; 10 bases are a match to TRBD2. V lost 3 bases, J lost 3 bases, and 10 bases stayed unmatched. The length of the CDR3 is 17 residues. Germline lookup yields CDR1 SGHNT and CDR2 YENEEA. The CDR3 DNA is TGTGCCAGCAGCTTGGGGACTAGCGTCGGGGGGGAAGAGACCCAGTACTTC. Translated: CASSLGTSVGGEETQYF.

The chain recombines TRBV4-2 with TRBJ1-4, with 7 bases lining up with TRBD1. Germline lookup yields CDR1 LGHNA and CDR2 YNFKEQ. The CDR3 length is 16 residues. Trimming took 3 bases from V and 8 from J; bases not matched to a gene: 12. The CDR3 reads CASSHATGTEGEKLFF. In DNA, the CDR3 is TGTGCCAGCAGCCATGCGACCGGGACAGAAGGGGAAAAACTGTTTTTT.

This clonotype was counted at least ten times. This chain links TRBV12-3 or TRBV12-4 with TRBJ2-7; 10 positions match TRBD2. CDR3 length: 15 residues. Germline trimming cut 5 bases from V and 4 bases from J; bases unmatched to any gene: 8. The CDR3 sequence is CASSPAGTSAYEQYF. The CDR3 nucleotides are TGTGCCAGCAGTCCTGCCGGGACTAGCGCTTACGAGCAGTACTTC.

This clonotype came up many times. The chain recombines TRBV19 with TRBJ1-2, with D maybe TRBD1 (5 bases). This CDR3 comprises 14 residues. Trimming left V 2 bases short and J 14 bases short, with 21 bases between. Germline-derived CDR1 and CDR2 are LNHDA and SQIVND (reference sequence). DNA for the CDR3: TGTGCCAGTAGTATAAGCTCCTCTCAGGTCAAGGGGACCTTC. It codes for CASSISSSQVKGTF.

V gene TRBV9 combines with J gene TRBJ1-1; D call uncertain. V lost 4 bases, J lost 7 bases, and 14 bases lay in between. CDR3 length: 13 amino acids. In germline, CDR1 is SGDLS, CDR2 YYNGEE. CDR3 amino acids: CASSSTSGGEAFF. The DNA for the CDR3 is TGTGCCAGCAGCTCGACGTCGGGCGGTGAAGCTTTCTTT.

The chain uses TRBV3-1 and TRBJ2-7; no firm D call. This CDR3 is 11 amino acids long. In germline, CDR1 is LGHDT, CDR2 YNNKEL (reference sequence). V lost 4 bases to trimming and J lost 5 bases, with 6 bases between them. The CDR3: CASSRSHEQYF. Written as DNA, the CDR3 is TGTGCCAGCAGCCGGAGTCACGAGCAGTACTTC.

Concerning this clonotype: A much larger clonotype is one base distant, so this may be a read error. This rearrangement joins TRBV7-2 to TRBJ2-7; 10 bases are shared with TRBD2. CDR1 and CDR2 (germline): SGHTA, FQGNSA. The CDR3 has 15 residues. The CDR3 nucleotides are TGTGGCAGCAGCTTAGTCAGCGGGAGGGGCGACGAGCAGTACTTC. It is translated as CGSSLVSGRGDEQYF.

This clonotype has a count of ten or more. CDR3 DNA: TGTGCCAGCAGTAAACAGGGGGCGCCTGAAAAACTGTTTTTT. It codes for CASSKQGAPEKLFF. The V and J genes are TRBV3-1 and TRBJ1-4; TRBD1 aligns across 9 bases. CDR3 length equals 14 residues. After removal of 6 bases from V and 7 bases from J, the junction contained 6 bases not matched to a gene. In germline, CDR1 is LGHDT, CDR2 YNNKEL (reference sequence). The whole variable domain, remainder taken from reference TRBV3-1 and TRBJ1-4, is DTAVSQTPKYLVTQMGNDKSIKCEQNLGHDTMYWYKQDSKKFLKIMFSYNNKELIINETVPNRFSPKSPDKAHLNLHINSLELGDSAVYFCASSKQGAPEKLFFGSGTQLSVL.

The table lists this clonotype with many counts. The gene calls are TRBV20-1 and TRBJ2-4; TRBD1 aligns across 7 bases. The CDR3 is 17 residues long. Trimming removed 6 bases from V and 0 bases from J; junction bases left unmatched: 14. The germline V gene has CDR1 DFQATT and CDR2 SNEGSKA (reference sequence). CDR3 DNA: TGCAGTGCCGACCAACCCGGGACAGAGTTAGCCAAAAACATTCAGTACTTC. Its protein is CSADQPGTELAKNIQYF.

This clonotype occurred many times. The rearrangement uses TRBV28 and TRBJ2-1; either TRBD1 or TRBD2 may supply D (5 bases each). Per the germline V gene, CDR1 is MDHEN and CDR2 is SYDVKM. The CDR3 spans 12 residues. V lost 3 bases and J 13 bases, leaving 13 bases between the germline ends. The CDR3 is CASSFFVRGQFF. The DNA of the CDR3 is TGTGCCAGCAGTTTTTTTGTGAGGGGACAGTTCTTC.

This clonotype was recorded many times. This chain links TRBV11-3 with TRBJ2-7, with D maybe TRBD1 (6 bases). The germline gives CDR1 SGHNT, CDR2 YENEEA. The CDR3 has 14 residues. DNA of the CDR3: TGTGCGACAAGCGTAGGACAGAGCTCCTACGAGCAGTACTTC. Protein: CATSVGQSSYEQYF.

The chain recombines TRBV6-1 with TRBJ1-4; a possible D gene is TRBD1 (5 bases). The CDR3 runs to 17 residues. Germline-derived CDR1 and CDR2 are MNHNS and SASEGT. Between the trimmed V and J ends, which lost 0 bases and 0 bases, there was a span of 11 bases. The CDR3 DNA is TGTGCCAGCAGTGAAGCGTGGGACCTTGCAACTAATGAAAAACTGTTTTTT. Residues: CASSEAWDLATNEKLFF.

The table lists this clonotype with many counts. CDR3 sequence: CASSPTVGNTQYF. CDR3 DNA sequence: TGTGCCAGCAGCCCCACCGTGGGGAATACGCAGTATTTT. V and J are TRBV11-3 and TRBJ2-3; D remains ambiguous. The CDR3 length is 13 residues. V lost 5 bases and J lost 7, with 13 bases in between. From germline, CDR1 is SGHNT and CDR2 YENEEA. The variable domain in full, with the rest retrieved from reference TRBV11-3 and TRBJ2-3, is EAGVVQSPRYKIIEKKQPVAFWCNPISGHNTLYWYLQNLGQGPELLIRYENEEAVDDSQLPKDRFSAERLKGVDSTLKIQPAELGDSAVYLCASSPTVGNTQYFGPGTRLTVL.

This clonotype was recorded many times. This rearrangement joins TRBV7-3 to TRBJ2-3; D gene ambiguous. The V end was cut by 2 bases, the J end by 5 bases, with 5 bases between. The CDR3 spans 12 residues. Looked up from germline, CDR1 is SGHTA and CDR2 is FQGTGA. The CDR3 DNA is TGTGCCAGCAGCTTAGGGGTAGATACGCAGTATTTT. It encodes CASSLGVDTQYF.